This TCR beta chain was recovered during a study of early T cells in non-severe SARS-CoV-2 infection listed by TCRdb under 2021. As for the study more broadly: TCR sequencing used bulk RNA from unsorted whole blood, so alpha and beta chains could not be paired.

This clonotype was seen only a few times. The target of this receptor is not known. No base quality information exists; no much larger clone differs at one position. Set within a cohort of healthcare workers in London, UK, this nested case-control study involved weekly PCR testing of nasopharyngeal swabs along with blood sampling. Healthcare workers were recruited between 23 and 31 March 2020, during the week of the UK lockdown, and were followed weekly for up to about 16 weeks. The library was made by 5' RACE. TCRdb shows the sequencer as NextSeq 500. In the TCR library protocol, unique molecular identifiers were attached to individual cDNA molecules to correct for PCR bias and sequencing error. Both TCR alpha and beta chains were sequenced, and tight co-correlation was observed between alpha and beta sequence abundances in each sample. Per the authors' processing: Decombinator V4 was used to annotate the V gene, J gene and CDR3 of the TCR sequences. Expanded TCRs were defined as changing significantly between any two time points under a Poisson model with p below 0.0001. TCR abundances were normalised to the total number of TCRs sequenced in each sample and reported as counts per million. MAIT TCRs were defined by TRAV1-2 paired with TRAJ12, TRAJ20 or TRAJ33, and iNKT TCRs by TRAV10 paired with TRAJ18. VDJdb, accessed 1 November 2021, was searched for CMV, EBV and SARS-CoV-2 annotated TCRs, excluding TCRs annotated for multiple antigens. Starting from the raw public reads, TCRdb applied fastp trimming at Q25, assembled clones with MiXCR and retained in-frame beta chains. Duplicate CDR3 protein sequences are folded into a single record with the most common DNA and genes. These V and J calls originate from TCRdb's pipeline instead of the authors' own analysis. This sample is represented by approximately 64,000 distinct CDR3 sequences; roughly 18% of them were singletons. The top ten constitute roughly 9% of the sample.

Trimming leaves V shorter by 8 bases and J shorter by 3 bases, with the junction holding 4 bases beyond the gene matches. From cysteine to phenylalanine, the CDR3 is 13 amino acids long. This entry keeps only the CDR3 DNA: 39 bases, framed from base 1. As encoded in the germline V gene (reference sequence), CDR1 is GTSNPN while CDR2 is SVGIG. Summary of the overall study and its limitations: VDJdb matching was skewed toward anti-spike CD8 responses, so virus-specific expansions were likely underestimated and private and CD4 specificities were missed.

Rearrangement joined TRBV30 to TRBJ1-6, and TRBD1 aligns with 7 junction nucleotides. The material was whole blood, obtained at baseline. This sequence was found in an adult who was a healthcare worker with PCR-confirmed SARS-CoV-2 infection or an uninfected control (not recorded which). The nucleotide sequence is TGTGCCCAGGGACAGAGCTATAATTCACCCCTCCACTTT. It translates as CAQGQSYNSPLHF.